These 28 T cell receptor beta chains share one sample of origin, sequenced in a study of T-cell reconstitution after alpha-beta-depleted transplantation in children. A library of TCRbeta sequences, prepared with unique molecular identifiers, was generated. TCRdb called the PCR reads again in MiXCR, with one record for every CDR3 protein. Among about 980,000 distinct CDR3 sequences listed, 25% to 30% were seen once. The specimen was PBMCs, mostly from graft donor cells, collected 360 days after TCRalphabeta/CD19-depleted stem cell transplant. These receptors originate from a boy under two years old who had a stem cell transplant for SCID, so the T cells may come from the graft donor.

The chain is built from TRBV12-5 and TRBJ1-1; D remains ambiguous. The ends were cut back, 0 bases at V and 8 bases at J, with 7 bases in the middle. Looked up from germline, CDR1 is LGHNT and CDR2 is FRNRAP. The CDR3 extends over 12 amino acids. The DNA of the CDR3 is TGTGCTAGTGGTTTGGTAGGCAGGGAAGCTTTCTTT. Protein: CASGLVGREAFF.

This clonotype has a single count. The chain has TRBV7-3 and TRBJ2-2; D ambiguous. This CDR3 has 14 amino acids. V dropped 5 bases and J dropped 3 bases, with 10 bases sitting between them. From germline, CDR1 is SGHTA and CDR2 FQGTGA. The CDR3, as DNA: TGTGCCAGCAGCGCCCTGGGGTACACCGGGGAGCTGTTTTTT. Residues: CASSALGYTGELFF.

This clonotype was seen a handful of times. The V and J genes are TRBV4-1 and TRBJ2-5; unclear D gene. Germline V lookup: CDR1 MGHRA, CDR2 YSYEKL. The germline V and J ends were trimmed by 0 bases and 2 bases, with 7 bases remaining between them. This CDR3 contains 14 residues. The CDR3 DNA reads TGCGCCAGCAGCCAAGATCTCGGACAAGAGACCCAGTACTTC. Translated: CASSQDLGQETQYF.

A few counts support this clonotype. The V and J genes are TRBV7-2 and TRBJ2-3, with TRBD1 identical over 9 bases. J lost 6 bases, V lost 4 bases, and 8 bases had no gene match. CDR1 and CDR2 (germline): SGHTA, FQGNSA. This CDR3 contains 15 residues. As DNA, the CDR3 is TGTGCCAGCAGCTACTTACAGGGGGCCGCGGATACGCAGTATTTT. Protein: CASSYLQGAADTQYF.

This clonotype was detected ten times or more. The gene calls are TRBV7-9 and TRBJ2-3; 13 bases agree with TRBD2. This CDR3 has 17 residues. Germline-derived CDR1 and CDR2 are SEHNR and FQNEAQ (reference sequence). Losses at the gene ends were 4 bases for V and 0 bases for J; bases not matched to a gene: 4. The CDR3 region is CASSSGLAGVSTDTQYF. CDR3 bases: TGTGCCAGCAGCTCAGGACTAGCGGGGGTTAGCACAGATACGCAGTATTTT.

The chain links TRBV28 to TRBJ2-7; D unclear. Trimming took off 5 bases at V and 0 bases at J, with 11 bases between the two ends. This CDR3 region has 14 residues. CDR1 is MDHEN, CDR2 SYDVKM, per germline. The CDR3 is CASSQKGYSYEQYF. In DNA form, the CDR3 reads TGTGCCAGCAGTCAAAAAGGTTACTCCTACGAGCAGTACTTC.

This clonotype was found a few times. The V gene is TRBV28, the J gene TRBJ2-1; no firm D call. The V end lost 3 bases, the J end lost 5 bases, and 11 bases lay between the germline ends. The length of the CDR3 is 14 residues. Per the germline V gene, CDR1 is MDHEN and CDR2 is SYDVKM. The CDR3 protein is CASSFQATDNEQFF. The CDR3 nucleotides read TGTGCCAGCAGTTTCCAGGCTACCGACAATGAGCAGTTCTTC.

This clonotype has a handful of counts. The V gene is TRBV6-5, the J gene TRBJ2-7; perhaps TRBD2 as D (5 bases). The CDR3 is 14 amino acids. V was shortened by 4 bases and J by 3 bases, with 13 bases between the two germline ends. Germline lookup yields CDR1 MNHEY and CDR2 SVGAGI. This CDR3 reads CASSSYTGIYEQYF. The CDR3 coding sequence is TGTGCCAGCAGTTCCTACACGGGAATCTACGAGCAGTACTTC.

This clonotype was picked up a small number of times. In nucleotides, the CDR3 is TGTGCCAGCAGCTCGGACTGGCGCAATGAGCAGTTCTTC. It codes for CASSSDWRNEQFF. This chain joins TRBV2 and TRBJ2-1; D might be TRBD2 (5 bases). From germline, CDR1 is SNHLY and CDR2 FYNNEI. The CDR3 runs 13 residues. Deletions cut 6 bases from V and 6 bases from J, with 12 bases between.

The chain combines TRBV7-9 with TRBJ1-4; TRBD1 might be the D (6 bases). Germline CDR1 reads SEHNR; CDR2 reads FQNEAQ (reference sequence). V gave up 8 bases and J gave up 8 bases, with 21 bases separating them. The CDR3 runs to 15 residues. The CDR3 nucleotides read TGTGCCAGCGTCCTTCTCAGGGGATCTAGCGAAAAACTGTTTTTT. It codes for CASVLLRGSSEKLFF.

The V gene is TRBV11-1, the J gene TRBJ2-1; possible D gene TRBD2, 5 bases. V shed 1 base and J shed 0 bases, with 22 bases lying between them. This CDR3 spans 20 amino acids. Germline V gene data show CDR1 as SGHAT and CDR2 as FQDESV (reference sequence). The CDR3 DNA reads as TGTGCCAGCAGCTTAGGGAGAGGGCACCCACTGTTAAGCTCCTACAATGAGCAGTTCTTC. Its translation is CASSLGRGHPLLSSYNEQFF.

Ten or more counts support this clonotype. The chain has TRBV5-1 and TRBJ1-1; the D is unclear. CDR1 SGHRS and CDR2 YFSETQ come from the germline V gene. V was shortened by 3 bases and J by 7 bases, with 10 bases between the two germline ends. The CDR3 totals 12 residues. The DNA for the CDR3 is TGCGCCAGCAGCTCGGGAGGGAGTGAAGCTTTCTTT. Protein product: CASSSGGSEAFF.

This clonotype was counted between two and nine times. This chain joins TRBV24-1 and TRBJ2-3; D unclear. The CDR3 contains 12 residues. V lost 1 base, J lost 4 bases, and 2 bases lay in between. The germline V gene has CDR1 KGHDR and CDR2 SFDVKD. The DNA of the CDR3 is TGTGCCACCAGTGATTTTCCAGATACGCAGTATTTT. This sequence encodes CATSDFPDTQYF.

The chain employs TRBV5-1 and TRBJ2-2; D possibly corresponds to TRBD1 (6 bases). The CDR3 consists of 16 residues. Trimming removed 0 bases from V and 7 bases from J, with 16 bases in between. Germline V gene data show CDR1 as SGHRS and CDR2 as YFSETQ. The CDR3 protein is CASSLGVTGFGGELFF. CDR3 sequence (DNA): TGCGCCAGCAGCTTGGGAGTGACAGGATTCGGCGGGGAGCTGTTTTTT. The whole variable domain, remainder taken from reference TRBV5-1 and TRBJ2-2, is KAGVTQTPRYLIKTRGQQVTLSCSPISGHRSVSWYQQTPGQGLQFLFEYFSETQRNKGNFPGRFSGRQFSNSRSEMNVSTLELGDSALYLCASSLGVTGFGGELFFGEGSRLTVL.

V gene TRBV2 combines with J gene TRBJ2-7; 7 bases fit TRBD1. J gave up 5 bases and V 7 bases, and 8 bases lay outside the gene matches. CDR1 and CDR2 (germline): SNHLY, FYNNEI. The length of the CDR3 is 13 residues. DNA for the CDR3: TGTGCCAGCACATGGAACAGGGGAGACGAGCAGTACTTC. This gives the protein CASTWNRGDEQYF.

This clonotype was observed at least ten times. This chain links TRBV12-3 or TRBV12-4 with TRBJ2-5; 9 nucleotides align to TRBD1. V was clipped by 6 bases and J by 5 bases; unmatched bases: 7. This CDR3 has 14 amino acids. CDR3 DNA sequence: TGTGCCAGCAGCCCGGGACAGGGTTGGGAGACCCAGTACTTC. It translates to CASSPGQGWETQYF.

This clonotype was observed a handful of times. This chain joins TRBV20-1 and TRBJ1-1; 10 nucleotides line up with TRBD1. The CDR3 covers 15 residues. CDR1 is DFQATT and CDR2 is SNEGSKA in the germline V gene (reference sequence). Germline trimming cut 0 bases from V and 5 bases from J; bases unmatched to any gene: 6. The CDR3 loop is CSARDWDRGRTEAFF. The CDR3 nucleotides are TGCAGTGCTAGAGATTGGGACAGGGGACGTACTGAAGCTTTCTTT.

This clonotype appeared a few times. The CDR3 here is CSARARLEPSDTQYF. As DNA, the CDR3 is TGCAGTGCTAGAGCCCGACTAGAACCGTCAGATACGCAGTATTTT. The rearrangement uses TRBV20-1 and TRBJ2-3, with a weak D call TRBD2 (6 bases). V was shortened by 1 base and J by 4 bases, with 15 bases between the two germline ends. Per the germline V gene, CDR1 is DFQATT and CDR2 is SNEGSKA (reference sequence). CDR3 length: 15 residues.

The rearrangement links TRBV6-5 to TRBJ2-1; tentative D call: TRBD2 (5 bases). Germline V gene data show CDR1 as MNHEY and CDR2 as SVGAGI. This CDR3 has 13 amino acids. Trimming took off 0 bases at V and 9 bases at J, with 9 bases between the two ends. The CDR3 DNA sequence: TGTGCCAGCAGTTACTCAAGAGGGATTGAGCAGTTCTTC. It is translated as CASSYSRGIEQFF.

This clonotype showed up just a few times. V usage is TRBV27 and J usage is TRBJ1-2; tentative D call: TRBD1 (5 bases). Germline V gives CDR1 MNHEY, CDR2 SMNVEV (reference sequence). This CDR3 has 15 residues. Deletions cut 5 bases from V and 0 bases from J, with 13 bases between. The CDR3 DNA sequence: TGTGCCAGCAGTCGCTATCGGGGGGCTAACTATGGCTACACCTTC. Amino acids: CASSRYRGANYGYTF.

J is TRBJ2-7 and V is TRBV28; D possibly corresponds to TRBD1 (6 bases). The V end was cut by 4 bases, the J end by 3 bases, with 19 bases between. Germline V lookup: CDR1 MDHEN, CDR2 SYDVKM. This CDR3 comprises 16 residues. As DNA, the CDR3 is TGTGCCAGCAGTTCCCCTAAACAGGGAGTGGGCTACGAGCAGTACTTC. It encodes CASSSPKQGVGYEQYF.

The V gene is TRBV2, the J gene TRBJ2-3, with D perhaps being TRBD1 or TRBD2 (6 bases each). The ends were cut back, 3 bases at V and 4 bases at J, with 14 bases in the middle. Germline values: CDR1 SNHLY, CDR2 FYNNEI. This CDR3 is 15 amino acids long. The CDR3 DNA reads as TGTGCCAGCAGTGATGTCACTAGGGGGGCAGATACGCAGTATTTT. Translated, it gives CASSDVTRGADTQYF.

The chain has TRBV5-1 and TRBJ2-3; D is unclear. The CDR3 contains 14 residues. Germline V CDR1 and CDR2: SGHRS, YFSETQ. Trimming took off 4 bases at V and 2 bases at J, with 11 bases between the two ends. This chain's CDR3 is CASSGRFSTDTQYF. For the CDR3, the DNA is TGCGCCAGCAGCGGCAGATTTTCCACAGATACGCAGTATTTT. Looking up the rest from reference TRBV5-1 and TRBJ2-3 gives the full variable domain: KAGVTQTPRYLIKTRGQQVTLSCSPISGHRSVSWYQQTPGQGLQFLFEYFSETQRNKGNFPGRFSGRQFSNSRSEMNVSTLELGDSALYLCASSGRFSTDTQYFGPGTRLTVL.

The V call is TRBV6-2 or TRBV6-3, the J call TRBJ2-7; D might be TRBD1 (7 bases). Germline CDR1 MNHEY, CDR2 SVGEGT. The germline V and J ends were trimmed by 6 bases and 2 bases, with 20 bases remaining between them. CDR3 length: 16 residues. The CDR3 DNA is TGTGCCAGCAGGCGGGACAGTTCAAAGGGCGCCTACGAGCAGTACTTC. Encoded protein: CASRRDSSKGAYEQYF.

This chain links TRBV2 with TRBJ1-1; possibly TRBD1 for D (5 bases). This CDR3 has 15 amino acids. Trimming took off 4 bases at V and 1 base at J, with 13 bases between the two ends. Germline CDR1 reads SNHLY; CDR2 reads FYNNEI. In nucleotides, the CDR3 is TGTGCCAGCAGTGTCCAGGGAATGCCGAACACTGAAGCTTTCTTT. Its protein is CASSVQGMPNTEAFF.

V and J are TRBV7-9 and TRBJ1-1, with TRBD1 as a possible D gene (6 bases). CDR3 length: 13 residues. Germline V gene sequence: CDR1 SEHNR, CDR2 FQNEAQ (reference sequence). V was cut by 5 bases and J by 4 bases, with 11 bases left in between. This CDR3 is CASSRDTPTEAFF. The DNA for the CDR3 is TGTGCCAGCAGCCGGGACACCCCCACTGAAGCTTTCTTT.

V gene TRBV15 combines with J gene TRBJ1-3; D gene uncertain. V dropped 0 bases and J dropped 4 bases, with 10 bases sitting between them. This CDR3 has 15 amino acids. Per the germline V gene, CDR1 is LNHNV and CDR2 is YYDKDF (reference sequence). CDR3 residues: CATSRDPRQGNTIYF. CDR3 coding DNA: TGTGCCACCAGCAGAGATCCCAGGCAAGGAAACACCATATATTTT.

This clonotype was counted at least ten times. CDR3 DNA: TGTGCCAGCAGTAGACAGGGGATGAACACTGAAGCTTTCTTT. This sequence encodes CASSRQGMNTEAFF. This rearrangement joins TRBV2 to TRBJ1-1, with 8 bases matching TRBD1. CDR3 size: 14 residues. The V gene end was trimmed by 5 bases and the J gene end by 0 bases; junction bases not matched to a gene: 2. The germline CDR1 and CDR2 sequences are SNHLY and FYNNEI.